What follows are 20 T cell receptor beta chains derived from one specimen sequenced in a study of CD8 T cells in ankylosing spondylitis. A single record per CDR3 protein comes from TCRdb applying MiXCR to the 5' RACE reads. This table has 100,000 or so distinct CDR3 sequences, 24% appearing once. Sample: synovial fluid, either unsorted or a sorted T cell fraction (not recorded which). These receptors all stem from a male donor with ankylosing spondylitis.

This chain connects TRBV7-2 to TRBJ2-1; 9 nucleotides agree with TRBD2. The CDR3 spans 15 residues. Germline CDR1 is SGHTA and CDR2 is FQGNSA. Losses at the gene ends were 6 bases for V and 7 bases for J; bases not matched to a gene: 10. The CDR3 sequence is CASRFSGSTSNEQFF. CDR3 sequence (DNA): TGTGCCAGCAGGTTTAGCGGGAGTACGAGTAATGAGCAGTTCTTC.

The CDR3 sequence is CASSQGDRAGPPLHF. DNA of the CDR3: TGCGCCAGCAGCCAAGGAGACAGAGCGGGGCCACCCCTCCACTTT. The V and J genes are TRBV4-1 and TRBJ1-6, with TRBD1 as a possible D gene (5 bases). Trimming left V 1 base short and J 11 bases short, with 15 bases between. Per the germline V gene, CDR1 is MGHRA and CDR2 is YSYEKL. CDR3 size: 15 residues.

The chain uses TRBV9 and TRBJ2-3; D gene unclear. The CDR3 is made up of 12 amino acids. Germline-derived CDR1 and CDR2 are SGDLS and YYNGEE. V was pared by 3 bases and J by 2 bases, with 4 bases between. The CDR3 nucleotides are TGTGCCAGCAGCGGGAACACAGATACGCAGTATTTT. Its translation is CASSGNTDTQYF.

This clonotype was counted only a few times. The V call is TRBV7-9, the J call TRBJ2-7; the D is unclear. V gave up 2 bases and J gave up 4 bases, with 15 bases separating them. This CDR3 has 15 residues. Germline assignment: CDR1 SEHNR and CDR2 FQNEAQ (reference sequence). CDR3 residues: CASSLSWWQEYEQYF. The CDR3, as DNA: TGTGCCAGCAGCTTATCTTGGTGGCAGGAGTACGAGCAGTACTTC.

At least ten counts were recorded for this clonotype. This chain connects TRBV7-2 to TRBJ2-5, with TRBD2 identical over 10 bases. Germline assignment: CDR1 SGHTA and CDR2 FQGNSA. The V gene end was trimmed by 5 bases and the J gene end by 4 bases; junction bases not matched to a gene: 7. This CDR3 has 15 residues. CDR3 sequence reads: CASSTGTSVLETQYF. As DNA, the CDR3 is TGTGCCAGCAGCACCGGGACTAGCGTATTAGAGACCCAGTACTTC.

The rearrangement joins TRBV7-2 to TRBJ1-1; D is possibly TRBD1 (6 bases). Germline V CDR1 and CDR2: SGHTA, FQGNSA. This CDR3 spans 13 amino acids. V was shortened by 8 bases and J by 6 bases, with 16 bases between the two germline ends. CDR3 amino acids: CASGFTGFAEAFF. The DNA of the CDR3 is TGTGCCAGCGGATTTACAGGGTTCGCTGAAGCTTTCTTT.

This clonotype was recorded a few times. The rearrangement joins TRBV11-2 to TRBJ2-1; no definite D call. The CDR3 length is 16 residues. Germline lookup yields CDR1 SGHAT and CDR2 FQNNGV. Trimming removed 1 base from V and 0 bases from J, with 10 bases in between. CDR3 nucleotide sequence: TGTGCCAGCAGCTTAGTCGGACCCGGCTCCTACAATGAGCAGTTCTTC. Translated, it gives CASSLVGPGSYNEQFF.

This clonotype was counted only a few times. The chain carries TRBV7-9 and TRBJ1-1, with TRBD1 as a possible D gene (5 bases). Trimming shortened V by 8 bases and J by 1 base, and 17 bases separated the two germline ends. The germline gives CDR1 SEHNR, CDR2 FQNEAQ (reference sequence). The CDR3 totals 15 residues. The CDR3 region has the DNA TGTGCCAGCTCCTTCCACTTCGGGGCGAACACTGAAGCTTTCTTT. Its protein is CASSFHFGANTEAFF.

The chain joins TRBV3-1 to TRBJ2-1, with 8 bases identical to TRBD2. The CDR3 contains 14 residues. In germline, CDR1 is LGHDT, CDR2 YNNKEL (reference sequence). V was pared by 6 bases and J by 7 bases, with 8 bases of the junction left unmatched. As DNA, the CDR3 is TGTGCCAGCAGACTCGGCCTAGCGGGTAATGAGCAGTTCTTC. Protein product: CASRLGLAGNEQFF.

The CDR3 DNA is TGCAGTGCTAAGGATAACGAGCAGTACTTC. Its translation is CSAKDNEQYF. The chain links TRBV20-1 to TRBJ2-7; D gene unclear. The CDR3 runs 10 residues. Germline CDR1 and CDR2: DFQATT and SNEGSKA (reference sequence). V was cut by 4 bases and J by 5 bases, with 6 bases left in between.

The chain links TRBV7-2 to TRBJ2-2; TRBD2 agrees at 13 bases. The germline V gene has CDR1 SGHTA and CDR2 FQGNSA. CDR3 size: 17 residues. Trimming removed 6 bases from V and 6 bases from J; junction bases left unmatched: 10. DNA for the CDR3: TGTGCCAGCAGACCTCCGGGACTAGCGGGAAGAGCCGGGGAGCTGTTTTTT. Residues: CASRPPGLAGRAGELFF.

The V and J genes are TRBV28 and TRBJ2-1, with D perhaps given as TRBD1 or TRBD2 (5 bases each). V dropped 3 bases and J dropped 3 bases, with 15 bases sitting between them. This CDR3 region has 16 residues. CDR1 MDHEN and CDR2 SYDVKM come from the germline V gene. For the CDR3, the DNA is TGTGCCAGCAGTTTTTTTGGGGGAGCATACTACAATGAGCAGTTCTTC. Protein: CASSFFGGAYYNEQFF. Based on the CDR3 plus reference TRBV28 and TRBJ2-1, the full variable domain is DVKVTQSSRYLVKRTGEKVFLECVQDMDHENMFWYRQDPGLGLRLIYFSYDVKMKEKGDIPEGYSVSREKKERFSLILESASTNQTSMYLCASSFFGGAYYNEQFFGPGTRLTVL.

The chain carries TRBV6-1 and TRBJ1-2, with D possibly matching TRBD1 (6 bases). Germline assignment: CDR1 MNHNS and CDR2 SASEGT. With 7 bases removed from V and 3 bases from J, the gap between germline ends came to 12 bases. The CDR3 runs 13 residues. The CDR3 sequence is CASTEGGYYGYTF. As DNA, the CDR3 is TGTGCCAGCACCGAGGGGGGGTACTATGGCTACACCTTC.

This clonotype was observed at least ten times. The rearrangement links TRBV7-6 to TRBJ1-1; no reliable D call. The CDR3 is made up of 14 amino acids. Germline V gene data show CDR1 as SGHVS and CDR2 as FNYEAQ. V gave up 1 base and J gave up 1 base, with 7 bases separating them. The CDR3 reads CASSLEGPNTEAFF. The CDR3 bases are TGTGCCAGCAGCTTAGAAGGACCGAACACTGAAGCTTTCTTT. The full variable domain, with the rest looked up from reference TRBV7-6 and TRBJ1-1, is GAGVSQSPRYKVTKRGQDVALRCDPISGHVSLYWYRQALGQGPEFLTYFNYEAQQDKSGLPNDRFSAERPEGSISTLTIQRTEQRDSAMYRCASSLEGPNTEAFFGQGTRLTVV.

The CDR3 DNA follows: TGTGCCAGCAGCTTGTTGGGGAAAGAGTACACTGAAGCTTTCTTT. This codes for CASSLLGKEYTEAFF. This chain connects TRBV7-9 to TRBJ1-1; unclear D gene. Germline CDR1 reads SEHNR; CDR2 reads FQNEAQ (reference sequence). V lost 3 bases and J 3 bases, leaving 14 bases between the germline ends. This CDR3 contains 15 residues. Drawing the rest from reference TRBV7-9 and TRBJ1-1, the complete variable domain is DTGVSQNPRHKITKRGQNVTFRCDPISEHNRLYWYRQTLGQGPEFLTYFQNEAQLEKSRLLSDRFSAERPKGSFSTLEIQRTEQGDSAMYLCASSLLGKEYTEAFFGQGTRLTVV.

The gene calls are TRBV7-7 and TRBJ2-3; TRBD1 matches 10 bases. Germline V gene data show CDR1 as SSHAT and CDR2 as FNYEAQ (reference sequence). The CDR3 covers 14 residues. V lost 5 bases to trimming and J lost 3 bases; unmatched junction nucleotides: 2. The CDR3 DNA follows: TGTGCCAGCAGCCGGGACAGGGGAACAGATACGCAGTATTTT. It codes for CASSRDRGTDTQYF.

This chain connects TRBV20-1 to TRBJ2-7; TRBD2 agrees at 11 bases. In germline, CDR1 is DFQATT, CDR2 SNEGSKA (reference sequence). The CDR3 runs to 13 residues. The V and J ends lost 7 bases and 6 bases, in that order; junction bases with no gene match: 8. The CDR3 DNA is TGCAGTGTGGTAGCGGGAGGGCCGCGCGAGCAGTACTTC. This encodes CSVVAGGPREQYF.

This clonotype was detected only a few times. The chain carries TRBV9 and TRBJ1-1; D not certain. CDR1 is SGDLS, CDR2 YYNGEE, per germline. V lost 4 bases to trimming and J lost 11 bases, with 15 bases between them. The CDR3 runs to 12 residues. The CDR3: CASSSEEQRAFF. The DNA for the CDR3 is TGTGCCAGCAGCTCCGAAGAGCAGCGGGCTTTCTTT.

This sequence joins TRBV7-6 and TRBJ2-1, with TRBD2 matching 7 bases. The CDR3 has 16 amino acids. V shed 1 base, J shed 4 bases, and the junction held 7 bases outside the gene matches. CDR1 and CDR2 (germline): SGHVS, FNYEAQ. The CDR3 protein is CASSLVGGDYYNEQFF. In DNA form, the CDR3 reads TGTGCCAGCAGCTTAGTGGGGGGGGACTATTACAATGAGCAGTTCTTC.

This clonotype came up a few times. V and J are TRBV3-1 and TRBJ2-7; D may be TRBD1 (5 bases). Germline V gene sequence: CDR1 LGHDT, CDR2 YNNKEL (reference sequence). Deletions cut 4 bases from V and 6 bases from J, with 10 bases between. There are 12 residues in the CDR3. Here the CDR3 reads CASSLPDTEQYF. In DNA, the CDR3 is TGTGCCAGCAGCCTCCCGGACACCGAGCAGTACTTC.